This T cell receptor beta chain was recorded in a study of T cell repertoires in cytomegalovirus infection. Study details: Signatures in public TCR beta sequences pointed to both CMV infection and matching HLA type.

Turning to this clonotype: Its antigen is unidentified. Mismatch with germline at one junction end may stem from a read error.

The germline V gene encodes CDR1 SNHLY and CDR2 FYNNEI. This CDR3 region has 13 residues. Study observations and caveats: Ex vivo responses were dominated by HLA-C-restricted CMV-specific TCR beta clonotypes. Based on cumulative public TCR beta family frequency, carriers of CMV plus the relevant HLA were identified.

TCRdb reprocessed the reads via MiXCR and lists one record per CDR3 protein. Of roughly 150,000 distinct CDR3 sequences listed, 23% are singletons. This clonotype originated in a human donor in good health (CMV status not recorded). Some clones in this sample may be carry-over from other donors' samples. V and J are TRBV2 and TRBJ1-6; D gene uncertain. What was sequenced was PBMCs. Here the CDR3 reads CASTETDNSPLHF. CDR3 DNA sequence: TGTGCCAGCACTGAAACAGATAATTCACCCCTCCACTTT.